This T cell receptor (beta chain) was found in a study of a mutant IDH1 vaccine in newly diagnosed glioma. Study context: Most patients had received both radiotherapy and temozolomide, the prior options being radiotherapy, temozolomide, or both.

V lost 3 bases and J 5 bases, leaving 13 bases between the germline ends. This CDR3 is 14 amino acids long. CDR1 is SGDLS and CDR2 is YYNGEE in the germline V gene. As for time point: baseline, week 1 (first vaccination visit). The treatment here: pre-vaccination baseline after standard-of-care therapy. Patients carried new grade 3 or 4 IDH1-mutant astrocytomas lacking nuclear ATRX. Libraries were prepared by immunoSEQ multiplex PCR; TCRdb keeps only in-frame clonotypes and omits some of them. The table includes around 99,000 clones, just under 80% detected once. The sequence derives from a man aged 40-49 years with glioma. Source: PBMCs, taken from a glioma patient treated with radiotherapy, temozolomide or both. This chain uses TRBV9 with TRBJ2-3; D unclear. CDR3 nucleotides: TGTGCCAGCAGCGCGCCCCGTCCCTTAGATACGCAGTATTTT. This translates into CASSAPRPLDTQYF.